The T cell receptor (beta chain) described here comes from a study of blood T cell repertoires in COVID-19. Study in general: T cells, B-cell-depleted T cells, or PBMCs supplied cDNA or gDNA.

Original processing notes: Reference gene primer amplification yielded estimated nucleated cell counts. Method: immunoSEQ multiplex PCR; TCRdb's copy keeps in-frame clones and lacks some. The DNA gave D and trimming, while V, J and clone size come from that table. Found here are around 360,000 clones, approximately 89% of them singletons; the top ten hold 8% to 13%. Trimming removed 1 base at V and 0 bases at J, with 17 bases between. Germline assignment: CDR1 SGHTS and CDR2 YDEGEE. This CDR3 spans 17 amino acids. Sequencing input: peripheral blood. The receptor was isolated from a woman aged 25 to 39 with COVID-19, enrolled during active disease. The chain links TRBV5-8 to TRBJ2-7; D possibly corresponds to TRBD2 (5 bases). The CDR3 DNA sequence: TGTGCCAGCAGCTTGTTCGGGGTAGATACTGGCTCCTACGAGCAGTACTTC. Translated, it gives CASSLFGVDTGSYEQYF.